Listed below are T cell receptor beta chains from one sample, sequenced in a study of human T cells and chemical hapten exposure. Each CDR3 protein is one row after TCRdb ran MiXCR on the RACE reads. The table has a few hundred thousand distinct CDR3 sequences, around 5.5% seen once. The input for sequencing was whole blood, taken in connection with sensitization to the hapten diphenylcyclopropenone (DPC). These receptors were collected from a young woman with alopecia areata. Some clones in this sample may be carry-over from other donors' samples. Both conserved end residues are part of each CDR3. The D gene is left open where the match is weak. Rows give clone size only sometimes, using once, few, many, or a class for an expanded clone.

D: TRBD1; V: TRBV2; J: TRBJ1-2; size: .; DNA: TGTGCCATCCATAAGACAGGGGGAGGCTACACCTTC; CDR3: CAIHKTGGGYTF
D: .; V: TRBV7-3; J: TRBJ1-1; size: many; DNA: TGTGCCAGCAGCCCTTCCCCGAGTAACACTGAAGCTTTCTTT; CDR3: CASSPSPSNTEAFF
D: .; V: TRBV7-8; J: TRBJ2-7; size: many; DNA: TGTGCCAGCAGCGCTTACAGGGTAGGAGCTTACGAGCAGTACTTC; CDR3: CASSAYRVGAYEQYF
D: .; V: TRBV6-2/TRBV6-3; J: TRBJ1-1; size: .; DNA: TGTGCCAGCAGTCAGACAAACCTTAAACAGGGCCCTGAAGCTTTCTTT; CDR3: CASSQTNLKQGPEAFF
D: TRBD2; V: TRBV6-4; J: TRBJ2-2; size: .; DNA: TGTGCCAGCAGCGGGGGGGACGACACCGGGGAGCTGTTTTTT; CDR3: CASSGGDDTGELFF
D: TRBD2; V: TRBV29-1; J: TRBJ2-3; size: many; DNA: TGCAGCGTGGGACCGGGACTAGCGCGCACAGATACGCAGTATTTT; CDR3: CSVGPGLARTDTQYF
D: TRBD2; V: TRBV6-2/TRBV6-3; J: TRBJ2-5; size: .; DNA: TGTGCCAGCAGTTACCCCCAGCGGGGGCAAGAGACCCAGTACTTC; CDR3: CASSYPQRGQETQYF
D: .; V: TRBV6-5; J: TRBJ2-3; size: .; DNA: TGTGCCAGCAGCCCGGGGACTCTACATACGCAGTATTTT; CDR3: CASSPGTLHTQYF
D: TRBD2; V: TRBV27; J: TRBJ2-3; size: many; DNA: TGTGCCAGCAGTTTAGAGCGGGGGGGCCCAGATACGCAGTATTTT; CDR3: CASSLERGGPDTQYF
D: .; V: TRBV6-6; J: TRBJ2-3; size: many; DNA: TGTGCCAGCCGGACTGCGAGTGGCACAGATACGCAGTATTTT; CDR3: CASRTASGTDTQYF
D: .; V: TRBV15; J: TRBJ1-2; size: few; DNA: TGTGCCACCAGCGGAGAGGTGACAGACGCTAACTATGGCTACACCTTC; CDR3: CATSGEVTDANYGYTF
D: .; V: TRBV7-9; J: TRBJ1-1; size: few; DNA: TGTGCCAGCAGCTTCGGCAGTAACACTGAAGCTTTCTTT; CDR3: CASSFGSNTEAFF
D: .; V: TRBV7-8; J: TRBJ2-2; size: .; DNA: TGTGCCAGCAGCTTAGTTCCCCCACAGACCGGGGAGCTGTTTTTT; CDR3: CASSLVPPQTGELFF
D: .; V: TRBV6-6; J: TRBJ1-4; size: many; DNA: TGTGCCAGCAAGGATGAAAAACTGTTTTTT; CDR3: CASKDEKLFF
D: TRBD2; V: TRBV4-1; J: TRBJ2-1; size: .; DNA: TGCGCCAGCAGCCAAGGGCGGGGGGGACCCAATGAGCAGTTCTTC; CDR3: CASSQGRGGPNEQFF
D: .; V: TRBV7-6; J: TRBJ2-5; size: many; DNA: TGTGCCAGCAGCTTAGATTATAGCGGAACGGACGAAGAGACCCAGTACTTC; CDR3: CASSLDYSGTDEETQYF
D: .; V: TRBV5-1; J: TRBJ2-3; size: few; DNA: TGCGCCACCTGTAAACAGGGATGGGGCACAGATACGCAGTATTTT; CDR3: CATCKQGWGTDTQYF
D: TRBD1; V: TRBV29-1; J: TRBJ2-1; size: few; DNA: TGCAGCGTCCGAACCCCGGGACAGGGGGCCAATGAGCAGTTCTTC; CDR3: CSVRTPGQGANEQFF
D: .; V: TRBV9; J: TRBJ2-4; size: few; DNA: TGTGCCAGCAGCGTAGATTCAGGGGATGTTATTCAGTACTTC; CDR3: CASSVDSGDVIQYF
D: .; V: TRBV27; J: TRBJ2-1; size: many; DNA: TGTGCCAGCAGGGGGGCCCTTTACAATGAGCAGTTCTTC; CDR3: CASRGALYNEQFF
D: .; V: TRBV5-6; J: TRBJ2-5; size: .; DNA: TGTGCCAGCAGCTACCCCACCAGTCAAGAGACCCAGTACTTC; CDR3: CASSYPTSQETQYF
D: .; V: TRBV4-3; J: TRBJ1-1; size: .; DNA: TGCGCCAGCAGCCAAAGTCGTCAGACCTTGAACACTGAAGCTTTCTTT; CDR3: CASSQSRQTLNTEAFF
D: .; V: TRBV6-1; J: TRBJ2-6; size: many; DNA: TGTGCCAGCAAAACTAGGAGGGCAGAGCATTCTACTGGGGCCAACGTCCTGACTTTC; CDR3: CASKTRRAEHSTGANVLTF
D: .; V: TRBV15; J: TRBJ1-5; size: few; DNA: TGTGCCACCAGCCCCGAGAGGTTCGGCAATCAGCCCCAGCATTTT; CDR3: CATSPERFGNQPQHF
D: TRBD1; V: TRBV4-1; J: TRBJ1-1; size: many; DNA: TGCGCCAGCAGCCAAGAAAAGACAGGGGGCTTAACTGAAGCTTTCTTT; CDR3: CASSQEKTGGLTEAFF
D: TRBD2; V: TRBV7-9; J: TRBJ2-1; size: .; DNA: TGTGCCAGCAGCATTAGAGGGACTAGCGGGGGACACAATGAGCAGTTCTTC; CDR3: CASSIRGTSGGHNEQFF
D: TRBD2; V: TRBV3-1; J: TRBJ2-1; size: many; DNA: TGTGCCAGCAGCGAGACTAGCGGGGACGGTTCCTACAATGAGCAGTTCTTC; CDR3: CASSETSGDGSYNEQFF
D: TRBD2; V: TRBV27; J: TRBJ2-5; size: few; DNA: TGTGCCAGCAGTTTATTTTCTAGCGGGGGGTACCAAGAGACCCAGTACTTC; CDR3: CASSLFSSGGYQETQYF
D: TRBD1; V: TRBV6-2/TRBV6-3; J: TRBJ1-5; size: .; DNA: TGTGCCAGCAGGCGAGAGGGACAGGGTTATAGCAATCAGCCCCAGCATTTT; CDR3: CASRREGQGYSNQPQHF
D: TRBD1; V: TRBV5-4; J: TRBJ1-1; size: .; DNA: TGTGCCAGCAGCTCGCCGACAGGGGGCCTCACTGAAGCTTTCTTT; CDR3: CASSSPTGGLTEAFF
D: .; V: TRBV19; J: TRBJ2-3; size: few; DNA: TGTGCCAGTAGTATACGCCGGGCCCAAGGAGATACGCAGTATTTT; CDR3: CASSIRRAQGDTQYF
D: .; V: TRBV7-2; J: TRBJ1-1; size: many; DNA: TGTGCCAGCAGCACACAGGGAGGGACTGAAGCTTTCTTT; CDR3: CASSTQGGTEAFF
D: .; V: TRBV5-1; J: TRBJ2-4; size: .; DNA: TGCGCCAGCAGCTTAGGACAGAAAAACATTCAGTACTTC; CDR3: CASSLGQKNIQYF
D: .; V: TRBV27; J: TRBJ2-7; size: many; DNA: TGTGCCAGCAGGGAGGGGCGGGGGCACTACGAGCAGTACTTC; CDR3: CASREGRGHYEQYF
D: TRBD2; V: TRBV24-1; J: TRBJ2-7; size: .; DNA: TGTGCCACCAGTGATCCCGGGACTAGCACCTACGAGCAGTACTTC; CDR3: CATSDPGTSTYEQYF
D: TRBD1; V: TRBV3-1; J: TRBJ1-1; size: few; DNA: TGTGCCAGCAGCCAAGATTACCAGGGGGCTGACACTGAAGCTTTCTTT; CDR3: CASSQDYQGADTEAFF
D: .; V: TRBV29-1; J: TRBJ1-2; size: .; DNA: TGCAGCACCCGATTGTCCGGGGTACCGGGAGGCTACACCTTC; CDR3: CSTRLSGVPGGYTF
D: TRBD1; V: TRBV10-3; J: TRBJ2-2; size: many; DNA: TGTGCCAACGGGCCAGGGGGCTTGGCCACCGGGGAGCTGTTTTTT; CDR3: CANGPGGLATGELFF
D: .; V: TRBV6-5; J: TRBJ2-7; size: many; DNA: TGTGCCAGCAGTTACCTATACGAGCAGTACTTC; CDR3: CASSYLYEQYF
D: TRBD2; V: TRBV6-2/TRBV6-3; J: TRBJ2-3; size: .; DNA: TGTGCCAGCAGTTTGAGGATAGCGGGGGAACGCACAGATACGCAGTATTTT; CDR3: CASSLRIAGERTDTQYF
D: .; V: TRBV7-8; J: TRBJ2-3; size: few; DNA: TGTGCCAGCACCTTTCCCTCCCCCGCGTCTGGATTTACGTTAGATACGCAGTATTTT; CDR3: CASTFPSPASGFTLDTQYF
D: TRBD1; V: TRBV6-2/TRBV6-3; J: TRBJ1-6; size: many; DNA: TGTGCCAGCAGTCAAGACAGGGGGAATTCACCCCTCCACTTT; CDR3: CASSQDRGNSPLHF
D: .; V: TRBV5-6; J: TRBJ1-2; size: .; DNA: TGTGCCAGCAGCTTGAGACAGGCCCATGCTGGCTACACCTTC; CDR3: CASSLRQAHAGYTF
D: .; V: TRBV5-4; J: TRBJ2-3; size: few; DNA: TGTGCCAGCAGCCGGGACCGCGAAAATACGCAGTATTTT; CDR3: CASSRDRENTQYF
D: TRBD1; V: TRBV6-5; J: TRBJ1-3; size: many; DNA: TGTGCCAGCAGTTACTCGATTGCAGGGGGCGAGAGAAACACCATATATTTT; CDR3: CASSYSIAGGERNTIYF
D: TRBD1; V: TRBV20-1; J: TRBJ1-5; size: .; DNA: TGCAGTGCTAGAGGGCGCTACAGGGGAAAGTTAGGCAATCAGCCCCAGCATTTT; CDR3: CSARGRYRGKLGNQPQHF
D: TRBD2; V: TRBV28; J: TRBJ2-7; size: few; DNA: TGTGCCAGCAGCCGTTGGGAGGGCAAAATCTACGAGCAGTACTTC; CDR3: CASSRWEGKIYEQYF
D: TRBD2; V: TRBV4-3; J: TRBJ2-3; size: few; DNA: TGCGCCAGCAGCCAGGAAATGACCCCAGCGGGGGAGAGCACAGATACGCAGTATTTT; CDR3: CASSQEMTPAGESTDTQYF
D: .; V: TRBV9; J: TRBJ2-3; size: few; DNA: TGTGCCAGAGAAATCCCCCCCACTACATACAGTTTAGGCACAGATACGCAGTATTTT; CDR3: CAREIPPTTYSLGTDTQYF
D: .; V: TRBV11-1; J: TRBJ2-3; size: .; DNA: TGTGCCAGCAGCTTCATCCCCGGGACGACCACAGATACGCAGTATTTT; CDR3: CASSFIPGTTTDTQYF
D: .; V: TRBV10-3; J: TRBJ2-7; size: many; DNA: TGTGCCATCAGTGAGTTGGCGGGGGCTGACGAGCAGTACTTC; CDR3: CAISELAGADEQYF
D: .; V: TRBV29-1; J: TRBJ2-3; size: .; DNA: TGCAGCGTTGATCAAGTAGATAGCACAGATACGCAGTATTTT; CDR3: CSVDQVDSTDTQYF
D: .; V: TRBV20-1; J: TRBJ2-3; size: many; DNA: TGCAGTGCTAGAGATCCCCAAGGGTATAGCACAGATACGCAGTATTTT; CDR3: CSARDPQGYSTDTQYF